One sample yielded the 27 T cell receptor beta chains listed below, sequenced in a study of T cells in Graves' hyperthyroidism and ophthalmopathy. Amplification targeted TCR beta CDR3 regions from RNA transcripts. In the first-round RT-PCR of the TCR CDR3, the HTBI primer set was used. In TCRdb, the multiplex PCR reads were re-called with MiXCR into one record per CDR3 protein. The table lists some 490,000 distinct CDR3 sequences, roughly 22% of them singletons, with 45% to 55% in the top ten. The specimen sequenced was blood. The receptors derive from a woman in her seventies with Graves' ophthalmopathy.

This clonotype came up a few times. This rearrangement joins TRBV2 to TRBJ1-6; a possible D gene is TRBD1 (5 bases). Germline V gene sequence: CDR1 SNHLY, CDR2 FYNNEI. The V end was cut by 7 bases, the J end by 7 bases, with 14 bases between. The CDR3 runs to 14 residues. The CDR3 loop is CASNLKAGNSPLHF. The CDR3, as DNA: TGTGCCAGCAATTTAAAAGCAGGGAATTCACCCCTCCACTTT.

The rearrangement links TRBV20-1 to TRBJ1-1; unclear D gene. The germline V gene has CDR1 DFQATT and CDR2 SNEGSKA (reference sequence). Trimming took 5 bases from V and 6 from J, leaving 10 bases between them. CDR3 length equals 11 residues. CDR3 protein: CSASNLAEAFF. The CDR3 DNA reads as TGCAGTGCTTCCAATTTGGCTGAAGCTTTCTTT.

This clonotype was seen ten or more times. The V call is TRBV11-2, the J call TRBJ1-5; D uncertain. CDR3 size: 13 residues. Trimming pared 3 bases from V and 0 bases from J, leaving 3 bases between. Germline CDR1 is SGHAT and CDR2 is FQNNGV. CDR3 amino acids: CASSFYSNQPQHF. In DNA, the CDR3 is TGTGCCAGCAGCTTCTATAGCAATCAGCCCCAGCATTTT.

This clonotype was observed a handful of times. This rearrangement joins TRBV7-8 to TRBJ1-1, with no clear D. Germline V gene data show CDR1 as SGHVS and CDR2 as FQNEAQ. This CDR3 is built from 14 residues. V lost 3 bases, J lost 1 base, and 9 bases lay in between. The CDR3 DNA reads TGTGCCAGCAGCTTGCCTATCCGGAACACTGAAGCTTTCTTT. Protein: CASSLPIRNTEAFF.

This clonotype was observed a handful of times. The chain has TRBV18 and TRBJ2-1; 9 bases map to TRBD1. V lost 3 bases, J lost 1 base, and 7 bases stayed unmatched. The CDR3 is 17 amino acids. CDR1 is KGHSH and CDR2 is LQKENI in the germline V gene. CDR3 sequence: CASSPEGQGGSYNEQFF. CDR3 sequence (DNA): TGTGCCAGCTCACCCGAGGGACAGGGAGGATCCTACAATGAGCAGTTCTTC.

This clonotype was seen only a few times. The chain employs TRBV12-5 and TRBJ2-1; D unresolved. Germline V lookup: CDR1 LGHNT, CDR2 FRNRAP. V lost 0 bases and J lost 5, with 17 bases in between. CDR3 length equals 17 residues. CDR3 bases: TGTGCTAGTGGTTTGGTACGAGGCATTCGCACACACAATGAGCAGTTCTTC. Translation gives CASGLVRGIRTHNEQFF.

This chain links TRBV9 with TRBJ2-3; no firm D call. The germline V and J ends were trimmed by 0 bases and 2 bases, with 4 bases remaining between them. Germline V gene data show CDR1 as SGDLS and CDR2 as YYNGEE. This CDR3 comprises 13 residues. CDR3 nucleotide sequence: TGTGCCAGCAGCGTAGCCCCCACAGATACGCAGTATTTT. Translating gives CASSVAPTDTQYF.

This chain joins TRBV5-1 and TRBJ2-7; no definite D call. V lost 2 bases to trimming and J lost 6 bases, with 15 bases between them. Germline V gives CDR1 SGHRS, CDR2 YFSETQ. CDR3 size: 14 residues. CDR3 sequence: CASSFQDQSPEQYF. The CDR3 nucleotides read TGCGCCAGCAGCTTCCAGGACCAGTCTCCCGAGCAGTACTTC. Together with reference TRBV5-1 and TRBJ2-7, the CDR3 gives the full variable domain: KAGVTQTPRYLIKTRGQQVTLSCSPISGHRSVSWYQQTPGQGLQFLFEYFSETQRNKGNFPGRFSGRQFSNSRSEMNVSTLELGDSALYLCASSFQDQSPEQYFGPGTRLTVT.

As regards this clonotype: A read error is likely, as this CDR3 ends without the conserved phenylalanine or tryptophan. The V call is TRBV20-1, the J call TRBJ1-1; 9 positions match TRBD1. With 5 bases clipped from V and 5 bases from J, the junction kept 12 bases outside the gene matches. The CDR3 spans 15 residues. Germline loops: CDR1 DFQATT, CDR2 SNEGSKA (reference sequence). CDR3 region: CSAFRQGDVRTEAFL. DNA of the CDR3: TGCAGTGCTTTTAGACAGGGGGATGTTCGGACTGAAGCTTTCCTT.

This clonotype was found a few times. The chain couples TRBV7-8 to TRBJ1-4; D gene ambiguous. Germline values: CDR1 SGHVS, CDR2 FQNEAQ. The CDR3 length is 17 residues. V gave up 0 bases and J gave up 0 bases, with 11 bases separating them. CDR3 residues: CASSLAMSPATNEKLFF. The CDR3 coding sequence is TGTGCCAGCAGCTTAGCGATGAGCCCCGCAACTAATGAAAAACTGTTTTTT. The variable domain in full, completed from reference TRBV7-8 and TRBJ1-4, reads GAGVSQSPRYKVAKRGQDVALRCDPISGHVSLFWYQQALGQGPEFLTYFQNEAQLDKSGLPSDRFFAERPEGSVSTLKIQRTQQEDSAVYLCASSLAMSPATNEKLFFGSGTQLSVL.

This clonotype turned up a few times. The gene calls are TRBV11-2 and TRBJ2-7; TRBD2 matches 13 bases. Germline CDR1 SGHAT, CDR2 FQNNGV. This CDR3 has 17 amino acids. Germline trimming cut 6 bases from V and 4 bases from J; bases unmatched to any gene: 12. The CDR3 nucleotides are TGTGCCAGCAGACCTATGGGCGGACTAGCGGGAGATTACGAGCAGTACTTC. Residues: CASRPMGGLAGDYEQYF.

The chain recombines TRBV7-9 with TRBJ2-5, with D possibly called TRBD1 or TRBD2 (5 bases each). Judging by the DNA end, TRBJ2-1 fits better; the J call may be wrong. The V gene's germline CDR1 is SEHNR and CDR2 FQNEAQ (reference sequence). CDR3 size: 15 residues. The CDR3 nucleotides are TGTGCCAGCAGCCCTAGATCTGGGGCTGGGGAGACCCAGTTCTTC. Its protein product is CASSPRSGAGETQFF.

This clonotype was recorded at least ten times. The V call is TRBV11-1, the J call TRBJ2-7; D is undetermined. Germline V lookup: CDR1 SGHAT, CDR2 FQDESV (reference sequence). Between the trimmed V and J ends, which lost 3 bases and 7 bases, there was a span of 7 bases. The CDR3 extends over 11 amino acids. This CDR3 is CASSFAQEQYF. Here the CDR3 DNA reads TGTGCCAGCAGCTTTGCACAAGAGCAGTACTTC.

A few counts support this clonotype. This chain links TRBV5-1 with TRBJ2-7, with 7 nucleotides matching TRBD2. Germline CDR1 reads SGHRS; CDR2 reads YFSETQ. The trim removed 6 bases at V and 3 bases at J, leaving 15 bases unmatched. The CDR3 runs 16 residues. CDR3 residues: CASTLSPPASGYEQYF. The CDR3 nucleotides read TGCGCCAGCACCCTATCCCCCCCGGCTAGCGGCTACGAGCAGTACTTC.

The genes are TRBV12-3 or TRBV12-4 and TRBJ1-2; D is ambiguous. V gave up 5 bases and J gave up 8 bases, with 12 bases separating them. The CDR3 loop spans 12 amino acids. CDR3 nucleotides: TGTGCCAGCAGTAGCTCCCGGGGAGGCTACACCTTC. Translating gives CASSSSRGGYTF.

This clonotype came up many times. The CDR3 spells CASSSAQPSRDEQYF. The CDR3 coding sequence is TGTGCCAGCAGTTCGGCCCAGCCGTCCAGGGACGAGCAGTACTTC. The chain has TRBV12-3 or TRBV12-4 and TRBJ2-7; D is possibly TRBD1 (5 bases). The V and J ends lost 4 bases and 5 bases respectively, with 18 bases between them. The CDR3 loop spans 15 amino acids.

This clonotype showed up just a few times. The chain has TRBV11-1 and TRBJ2-1; D is unclear. Germline V lookup: CDR1 SGHAT, CDR2 FQDESV (reference sequence). CDR3 length: 15 amino acids. The V end lost 3 bases, the J end lost 4 bases, and 13 bases lay between the germline ends. The CDR3 sequence is CASSFGFTAYNEQFF. CDR3 coding DNA: TGTGCCAGCAGCTTTGGGTTTACGGCGTACAATGAGCAGTTCTTC.

The sample holds many counts of this clonotype. The V and J genes are TRBV6-2 or TRBV6-3 and TRBJ2-7; TRBD2 agrees at 12 bases. The germline CDR1 and CDR2 sequences are MNHEY and SVGEGT. The CDR3 sequence is 15 residues long. V lost 6 bases and J lost 0; bases outside the gene matches: 3. CDR3 DNA: TGTGCCAGCAGGAGACTAGCGGGAGCCTCCTACGAGCAGTACTTC. Its translation: CASRRLAGASYEQYF.

This rearrangement joins TRBV10-3 to TRBJ2-7, with unresolved D. The V gene lost 3 bases and the J gene lost 1 base, with 4 bases spanning the gap. Per germline, CDR1 ENHRY and CDR2 SYGVKD. CDR3 size: 12 residues. DNA for the CDR3: TGTGCCATCAGTGAAAAGTCCTACGAGCAGTACTTC. This codes for CAISEKSYEQYF.

This clonotype was recorded at least ten times. The chain combines TRBV18 with TRBJ2-5; D may be TRBD2 (6 bases). The germline V gene has CDR1 KGHSH and CDR2 LQKENI. V lost 8 bases, J lost 3 bases, and 10 bases lay in between. The CDR3 totals 12 residues. CDR3 loop: CASSPGEETQYF. In DNA, the CDR3 is TGTGCCAGCAGTCCGGGAGAAGAGACCCAGTACTTC.

This clonotype was picked up one time. This chain connects TRBV18 to TRBJ1-1, with D perhaps TRBD1 (5 bases). V lost 1 base, J lost 5 bases, and 11 bases lay in between. The CDR3 has 14 amino acids. Germline CDR1 reads KGHSH; CDR2 reads LQKENI. This CDR3 reads CASSPLGRETEAFF. The CDR3 DNA reads as TGTGCCAGCTCACCACTAGGCAGGGAAACTGAAGCTTTCTTT.

The chain uses TRBV6-1 and TRBJ2-7; perhaps TRBD2 as D (6 bases). V was pared by 5 bases and J by 0 bases, with 11 bases between. The CDR3 totals 14 residues. Germline CDR1 is MNHNS and CDR2 is SASEGT. Here the CDR3 reads CASSYAGTSYEQYF. DNA for the CDR3: TGTGCCAGCAGTTACGCGGGAACCTCCTACGAGCAGTACTTC.

This clonotype was counted only a few times. The V call is TRBV28, the J call TRBJ2-5, with 9 positions matching TRBD2. Losses at the gene ends were 5 bases for V and 6 bases for J; bases not matched to a gene: 13. This CDR3 contains 16 residues. Germline values: CDR1 MDHEN, CDR2 SYDVKM. CDR3 DNA: TGTGCCAGCAGTGTTGTAGCGGGGGAGGGTATGAAGACCCAGTACTTC. This gives the protein CASSVVAGEGMKTQYF. The full variable domain, completed using reference TRBV28 and TRBJ2-5, is DVKVTQSSRYLVKRTGEKVFLECVQDMDHENMFWYRQDPGLGLRLIYFSYDVKMKEKGDIPEGYSVSREKKERFSLILESASTNQTSMYLCASSVVAGEGMKTQYFGPGTRLLVL.

This chain uses TRBV10-2 with TRBJ2-2, with D possibly TRBD1 on 5 matching bases. The germline V gene encodes CDR1 WSHSY and CDR2 SAAADI. This CDR3 has 13 amino acids. The germline V and J ends were trimmed by 6 bases and 4 bases, with 9 bases remaining between them. CDR3 bases: TGCGCCAGCAGACAGGCTCGCACCGGGGAGCTGTTTTTT. The encoded protein is CASRQARTGELFF.

This clonotype has at least ten counts. The rearrangement uses TRBV2 and TRBJ2-1; 8 bases map to TRBD1. Germline CDR1 is SNHLY and CDR2 is FYNNEI. V was pared by 6 bases and J by 6 bases, with 7 bases of the junction left unmatched. The length of the CDR3 is 14 residues. As DNA, the CDR3 is TGTGCCAGCAGCGACTGGACAGGGAGCAATGAGCAGTTCTTC. Its translation: CASSDWTGSNEQFF.

This clonotype was seen a few times. V and J are TRBV20-1 and TRBJ2-1, with D tentatively TRBD2 (5 bases). This CDR3 is 15 amino acids long. Trimming shortened V by 4 bases and J by 0 bases, and 13 bases separated the two germline ends. CDR1 and CDR2 from the germline V gene are DFQATT and SNEGSKA (reference sequence). The CDR3: CSAIPAVYSYNEQFF. CDR3 nucleotides: TGCAGTGCTATACCAGCGGTCTACTCCTACAATGAGCAGTTCTTC.

The table lists this clonotype with many counts. V is TRBV6-1 and J is TRBJ1-5; the match to TRBD1 covers 7 bases. V was clipped by 7 bases and J by 4 bases; unmatched bases: 13. This CDR3 is 16 amino acids long. Per germline, CDR1 MNHNS and CDR2 SASEGT. The CDR3 region has the DNA TGTGCCAGCACCACACAACAGGGGAGTATTAATCAGCCCCAGCATTTT. It yields the protein CASTTQQGSINQPQHF.